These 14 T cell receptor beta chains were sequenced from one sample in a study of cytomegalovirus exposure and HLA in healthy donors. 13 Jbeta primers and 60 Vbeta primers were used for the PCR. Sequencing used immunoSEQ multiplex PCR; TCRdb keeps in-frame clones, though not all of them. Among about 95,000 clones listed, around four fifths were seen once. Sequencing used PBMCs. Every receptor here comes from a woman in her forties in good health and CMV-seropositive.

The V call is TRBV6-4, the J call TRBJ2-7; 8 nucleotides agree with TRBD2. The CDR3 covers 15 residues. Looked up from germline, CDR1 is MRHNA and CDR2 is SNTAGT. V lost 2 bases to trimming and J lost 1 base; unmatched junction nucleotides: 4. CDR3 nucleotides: TGTGCCAGCAGTGACGGCAGCGGGAGTTCCTACGAGCAGTACTTC. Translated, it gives CASSDGSGSSYEQYF.

CDR3 bases: TGTGCCAGCACGCTGGTACAGGGAATCTCCGGGGAGCTGTTTTTT. Its protein is CASTLVQGISGELFF. V is TRBV6-1 and J is TRBJ2-2, with D tentatively TRBD1 (6 bases). The germline V and J ends were trimmed by 7 bases and 6 bases, with 18 bases remaining between them. Germline V gene data show CDR1 as MNHNS and CDR2 as SASEGT. The CDR3 has 15 residues.

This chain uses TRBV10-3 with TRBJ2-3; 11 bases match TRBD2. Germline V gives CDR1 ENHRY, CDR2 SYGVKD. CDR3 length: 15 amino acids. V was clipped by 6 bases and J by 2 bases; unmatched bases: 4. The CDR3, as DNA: TGTGCCATCAGAGGACTAGCGGGCATCACAGATACGCAGTATTTT. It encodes CAIRGLAGITDTQYF.

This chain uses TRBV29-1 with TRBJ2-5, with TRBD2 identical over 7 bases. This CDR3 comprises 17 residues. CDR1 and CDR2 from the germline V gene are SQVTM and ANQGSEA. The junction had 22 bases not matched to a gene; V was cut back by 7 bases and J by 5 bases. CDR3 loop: CSARNNLAGFSRETQYF. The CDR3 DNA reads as TGCAGCGCCCGAAACAACTTAGCGGGCTTCTCACGGGAGACCCAGTACTTC.

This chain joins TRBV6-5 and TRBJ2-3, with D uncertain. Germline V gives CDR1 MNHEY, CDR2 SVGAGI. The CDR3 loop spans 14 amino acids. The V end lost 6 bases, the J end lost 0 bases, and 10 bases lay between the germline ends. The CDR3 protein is CASRTTYSTDTQYF. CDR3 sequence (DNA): TGTGCCAGCAGAACTACATATAGCACAGATACGCAGTATTTT.

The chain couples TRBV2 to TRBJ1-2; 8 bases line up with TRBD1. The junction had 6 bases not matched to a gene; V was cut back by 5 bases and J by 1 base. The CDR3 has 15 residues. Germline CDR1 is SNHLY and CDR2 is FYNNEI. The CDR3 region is CASSQRTGSNYGYTF. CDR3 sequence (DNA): TGTGCCAGCAGTCAAAGGACAGGGAGTAACTATGGCTACACCTTC.

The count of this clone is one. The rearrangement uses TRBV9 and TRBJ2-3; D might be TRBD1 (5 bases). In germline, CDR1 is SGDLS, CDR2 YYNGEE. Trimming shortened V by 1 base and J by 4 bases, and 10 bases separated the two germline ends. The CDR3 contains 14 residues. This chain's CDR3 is CASSVWQGSDTQYF. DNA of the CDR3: TGTGCCAGCAGCGTATGGCAGGGATCAGATACGCAGTATTTT. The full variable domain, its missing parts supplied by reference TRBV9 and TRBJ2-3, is DSGVTQTPKHLITATGQRVTLRCSPRSGDLSVYWYQQSLDQGLQFLIQYYNGEERAKGNILERFSAQQFPDLHSELNLSSLELGDSALYFCASSVWQGSDTQYFGPGTRLTVL.

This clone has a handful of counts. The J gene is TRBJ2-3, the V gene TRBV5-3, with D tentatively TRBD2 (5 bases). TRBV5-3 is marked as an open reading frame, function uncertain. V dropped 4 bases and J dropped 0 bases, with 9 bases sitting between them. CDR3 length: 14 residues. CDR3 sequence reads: CARSPRGSTDTQYF. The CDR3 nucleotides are TGTGCCAGAAGCCCAAGAGGGAGCACAGATACGCAGTATTTT.

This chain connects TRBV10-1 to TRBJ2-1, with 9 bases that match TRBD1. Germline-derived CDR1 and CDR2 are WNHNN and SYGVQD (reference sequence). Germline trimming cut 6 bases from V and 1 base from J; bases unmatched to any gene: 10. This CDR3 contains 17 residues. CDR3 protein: CASSLAEGTGSYNEQFF. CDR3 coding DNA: TGCGCCAGCAGCCTCGCAGAAGGGACAGGGTCCTACAATGAGCAGTTCTTC.

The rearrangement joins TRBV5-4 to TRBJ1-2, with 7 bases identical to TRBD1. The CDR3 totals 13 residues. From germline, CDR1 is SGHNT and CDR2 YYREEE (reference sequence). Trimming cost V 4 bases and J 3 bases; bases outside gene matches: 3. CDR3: CASSPDRDYGYTF. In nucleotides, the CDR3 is TGTGCCAGCAGCCCTGACAGGGACTATGGCTACACCTTC.

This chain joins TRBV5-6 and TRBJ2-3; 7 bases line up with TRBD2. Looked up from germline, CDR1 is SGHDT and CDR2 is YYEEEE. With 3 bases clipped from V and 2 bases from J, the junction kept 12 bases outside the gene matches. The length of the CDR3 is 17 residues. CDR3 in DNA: TGTGCCAGCAGCTCCCCCTTTAGCGGGCTCCACACAGATACGCAGTATTTT. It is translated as CASSSPFSGLHTDTQYF.

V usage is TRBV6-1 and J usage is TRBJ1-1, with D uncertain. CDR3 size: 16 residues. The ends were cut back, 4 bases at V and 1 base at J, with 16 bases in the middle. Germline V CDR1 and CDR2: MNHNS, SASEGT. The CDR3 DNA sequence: TGTGCCAGCAGTGGAGTCGGGAGAAAGGGGAACACTGAAGCTTTCTTT. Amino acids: CASSGVGRKGNTEAFF.

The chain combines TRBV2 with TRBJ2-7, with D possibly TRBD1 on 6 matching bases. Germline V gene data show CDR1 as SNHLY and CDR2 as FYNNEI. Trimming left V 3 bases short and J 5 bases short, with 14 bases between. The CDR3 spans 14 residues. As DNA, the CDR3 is TGTGCCAGCAGTGAGAACAGGGACACTCACGAGCAGTACTTC. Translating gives CASSENRDTHEQYF.

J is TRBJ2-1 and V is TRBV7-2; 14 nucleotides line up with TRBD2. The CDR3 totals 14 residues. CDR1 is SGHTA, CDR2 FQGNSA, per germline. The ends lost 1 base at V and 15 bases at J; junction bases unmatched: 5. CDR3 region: CASSLERLAGGGFF. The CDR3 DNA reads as TGTGCCAGCAGCTTAGAGCGACTAGCGGGAGGGGGGTTCTTC.